This T cell receptor beta chain was profiled in a study of shared clonotypes between healthy human individuals. Study-level points and caveats: The study found lower generation probabilities in non-shared clonotypes than in those shared by all four donors.

The investigators split CD4+ cells into a CD45RA+ naive subset and a CD45RA-negative memory subset. Libraries were prepared by immunoSEQ multiplex PCR; TCRdb keeps only in-frame clonotypes and omits some of them. The table has about 680,000 clones, approximately 79% seen once. Notes on this clone: Antigen unknown.

Trimming removed 0 bases from V and 1 base from J, with 12 bases in between. The germline CDR1 and CDR2 sequences are LNHNV and YYDKDF (reference sequence). CDR3 length: 16 amino acids. The sequenced material came from memory CD4+ T cells sorted from blood. Specified subset: CD45RA-negative fraction. V usage is TRBV15 and J usage is TRBJ2-5, with a weak D call TRBD1 (5 bases). The clonotype originates from a woman in her twenties or thirties in good health. The CDR3 sequence is CATSRDSGQIQETQYF. The CDR3 DNA sequence: TGTGCCACCAGCAGAGATTCAGGGCAGATCCAAGAGACCCAGTACTTC. Variable domain in full (rest from reference TRBV15 and TRBJ2-5): DAMVIQNPRYQVTQFGKPVTLSCSQTLNHNVMYWYQQKSSQAPKLLFHYYDKDFNNEADTPDNFQSRRPNTSFCFLDIRSPGLGDTAMYLCATSRDSGQIQETQYFGPGTRLLVL.